Listed below are T cell receptor beta chains from one sample, sequenced in a study of T-cell memory formation after mild COVID-19. TCRdb itself ran the 5' RACE reads through MiXCR, one entry per CDR3 protein. Among approximately 240,000 distinct CDR3 sequences listed, roughly 15% were seen once. Input material: PBMCs or a T cell subset sorted from them (not recorded which). The receptors originated from a man between 18 and 35 years old who had mild COVID-19 (a few samples of this study predate the infection). Cell type and time point are not known. CDR3s leave out the opening cysteine and the closing phenylalanine or tryptophan. Fields, in order: V gene, J gene, CDR3 protein.

V: TRBV7-2
J: TRBJ2-3
CDR3: ASSFRDGDTQY

V: TRBV20-1
J: TRBJ2-1
CDR3: SARGSEDSLQREQF

V: TRBV12-3/TRBV12-4
J: TRBJ1-5
CDR3: ASRKRADQPQH

V: TRBV10-3
J: TRBJ2-5
CDR3: AIGGTSGPGETQY

V: TRBV5-1
J: TRBJ2-1
CDR3: ASSLRHEQF

V: TRBV10-3
J: TRBJ2-3
CDR3: ASAGVTTDTQY

V: TRBV6-2/TRBV6-3
J: TRBJ2-7
CDR3: ASSRDGTYEQY

V: TRBV9
J: TRBJ2-5
CDR3: ASSVGGRVVETQY

V: TRBV29-1
J: TRBJ2-1
CDR3: SGAVNEQF

V: TRBV30
J: TRBJ1-2
CDR3: AWSATQGRNYGYT

V: TRBV4-2
J: TRBJ1-2
CDR3: ASSQATGGVGYT

V: TRBV20-1
J: TRBJ2-2
CDR3: SALPAGGRNTGELF

V: TRBV4-1
J: TRBJ2-3
CDR3: ASSQVAGATDTQY

V: TRBV5-6
J: TRBJ2-6
CDR3: ASSIPRQGLSGANVLT

V: TRBV11-2
J: TRBJ1-5
CDR3: ASSLDWEQPQH

V: TRBV6-5
J: TRBJ1-5
CDR3: ASSLQGAHQPQH

V: TRBV6-1
J: TRBJ2-2
CDR3: ASRGTGGFIGELF

V: TRBV9
J: TRBJ2-5
CDR3: ASSPGLVAETQY

V: TRBV6-1
J: TRBJ2-2
CDR3: ATRQTGGATGELF

V: TRBV2
J: TRBJ2-3
CDR3: ASSITKTYTDTQY

V: TRBV20-1
J: TRBJ1-4
CDR3: SATLLPTNEKLF

V: TRBV3-1
J: TRBJ2-7
CDR3: ASSQVPGQGSILTYEQY

V: TRBV6-1
J: TRBJ2-3
CDR3: ASSKTRADTQY

V: TRBV12-3/TRBV12-4
J: TRBJ1-5
CDR3: ASSSGTGRNQPQH

V: TRBV29-1
J: TRBJ1-1
CDR3: SARPTRNTEAF

V: TRBV6-2/TRBV6-3
J: TRBJ2-1
CDR3: ASSGTAGGNEQF

V: TRBV20-1
J: TRBJ2-2
CDR3: SAASGRTGELF

V: TRBV7-2
J: TRBJ2-7
CDR3: ASSLWRGAKTYEQY

V: TRBV3-1
J: TRBJ1-5
CDR3: ASSQGGSNQPQH

V: TRBV15
J: TRBJ2-3
CDR3: ATSIQGDTQY

V: TRBV11-2
J: TRBJ1-2
CDR3: ASSPDRDRGYT

V: TRBV12-3/TRBV12-4
J: TRBJ1-4
CDR3: ASSSYRPGGHEKLF